The 22 T cell receptor beta chains listed next were all sequenced from one sample in a study of early T cells in non-severe SARS-CoV-2 infection. From the 5' RACE reads, TCRdb called clonotypes with MiXCR, one entry per CDR3 protein. The sample gives about 48,000 distinct CDR3 sequences, around 6.5% of which show up once; around 6.9% is in the top ten. Sequencing used whole blood, obtained at baseline. The source of these receptors is an adult who was a healthcare worker with PCR-confirmed SARS-CoV-2 infection or an uninfected control (not recorded which).

This clonotype has a handful of counts. The chain links TRBV28 to TRBJ2-7; TRBD1 aligns across 7 bases. V dropped 9 bases and J dropped 2; count of bases not matched to a gene: 19. Germline loops: CDR1 MDHEN, CDR2 SYDVKM. This CDR3 region has 17 residues. The CDR3 DNA sequence: TGTGCCAGTGGGCTGAGACAGGGTGTGGGGGATCCCTACGAGCAGTACTTC. Amino acid sequence: CASGLRQGVGDPYEQYF.

In this sample, this clonotype turned up many times. The rearrangement links TRBV7-8 to TRBJ1-5, with D unresolved. CDR1 SGHVS and CDR2 FQNEAQ come from the germline V gene. Trimming took off 4 bases at V and 2 bases at J, with 9 bases between the two ends. The CDR3 is made up of 14 amino acids. CDR3 bases: TGTGCCAGCAGCTCGGACCCGGGCAATCAGCCCCAGCATTTT. The encoded protein is CASSSDPGNQPQHF.

Ten or more counts support this clonotype. The chain combines TRBV9 with TRBJ2-1, with unresolved D. Germline assignment: CDR1 SGDLS and CDR2 YYNGEE. V gave up 2 bases and J gave up 0 bases, with 6 bases separating them. The CDR3 length is 14 residues. The CDR3 sequence: CASSVVGSYNEQFF. The CDR3 coding sequence is TGTGCCAGCAGCGTCGTGGGCTCCTACAATGAGCAGTTCTTC. Full variable domain (outside the CDR3, taken from reference TRBV9 and TRBJ2-1): DSGVTQTPKHLITATGQRVTLRCSPRSGDLSVYWYQQSLDQGLQFLIQYYNGEERAKGNILERFSAQQFPDLHSELNLSSLELGDSALYFCASSVVGSYNEQFFGPGTRLTVL.

This clonotype was observed a few times. The rearrangement uses TRBV6-6 and TRBJ2-6; no clear D. This CDR3 has 19 amino acids. V was trimmed by 2 bases and J by 6 bases, leaving 23 bases between them. The V gene's germline CDR1 is MNHNY and CDR2 SVGAGI (reference sequence). This chain's CDR3 is CASSYPVGNMAAEANVLTF. CDR3 DNA: TGTGCCAGCAGTTACCCGGTGGGAAACATGGCGGCTGAGGCCAACGTCCTGACTTTC.

At least ten counts were recorded for this clonotype. V gene TRBV28 combines with J gene TRBJ2-1; 8 nucleotides match TRBD1. Germline V gene lookup returns CDR1 MDHEN and CDR2 SYDVKM. Trimming cost V 5 bases and J 6 bases; bases outside gene matches: 3. This CDR3 is built from 13 residues. The CDR3 sequence is CASSRDRTNEQFF. The CDR3 DNA reads as TGTGCCAGCAGTCGGGACAGGACCAATGAGCAGTTCTTC.

This clonotype was observed a handful of times. V is TRBV3-1 and J is TRBJ1-3, with D perhaps TRBD1 (6 bases). The CDR3 extends over 16 amino acids. Looked up from germline, CDR1 is LGHDT and CDR2 is YNNKEL (reference sequence). The V end lost 5 bases, the J end lost 2 bases, and 16 bases lay between the germline ends. CDR3 DNA: TGTGCCAGCAGCAACCGGGACAATCCGGCTGGAAACACCATATATTTT. Residues: CASSNRDNPAGNTIYF.

This clonotype came up a few times. The V call is TRBV6-2 or TRBV6-3, the J call TRBJ1-1; D remains unclear. The CDR3 runs to 16 residues. The V end lost 2 bases, the J end lost 0 bases, and 13 bases lay between the germline ends. Germline V gene sequence: CDR1 MNHEY, CDR2 SVGEGT. In nucleotides, the CDR3 is TGTGCCAGCAGTTACCGGACGTCGAACATGAACACTGAAGCTTTCTTT. As protein: CASSYRTSNMNTEAFF.

V is TRBV27 and J is TRBJ1-1, with TRBD1 matching 8 bases. This CDR3 is 13 amino acids long. Germline CDR1 MNHEY, CDR2 SMNVEV (reference sequence). The ends lost 7 bases at V and 5 bases at J; junction bases unmatched: 6. The DNA of the CDR3 is TGTGCCAGCAAGGACAGGGCGCGGACTGAAGCTTTCTTT. Translation gives CASKDRARTEAFF.

This clonotype was found a few times. J is TRBJ2-7 and V is TRBV7-2; 8 bases fit TRBD1. V was pared by 1 base and J by 0 bases, with 2 bases of the junction left unmatched. CDR3 size: 15 residues. In germline, CDR1 is SGHTA, CDR2 FQGNSA. CDR3 DNA sequence: TGTGCCAGCAGCTTAGTCAGGGGGCCCTCCTACGAGCAGTACTTC. Protein product: CASSLVRGPSYEQYF.

This clonotype was detected only a few times. The V and J genes are TRBV4-2 and TRBJ1-2; D unclear. Per the germline V gene, CDR1 is LGHNA and CDR2 is YNFKEQ. The CDR3 consists of 13 residues. The V and J ends lost 2 bases and 5 bases respectively, with 9 bases between them. CDR3 residues: CASSQPTPYGYTF. CDR3 sequence (DNA): TGTGCCAGCAGCCAACCGACACCGTATGGCTACACCTTC.

This clonotype was seen only a few times. This chain uses TRBV7-2 with TRBJ1-2; TRBD1 might be the D (6 bases). The CDR3 consists of 14 residues. Looked up from germline, CDR1 is SGHTA and CDR2 is FQGNSA. V lost 5 bases and J 8 bases, leaving 18 bases between the germline ends. This CDR3 reads CASSAQIQGGGYTF. The CDR3 nucleotides are TGTGCCAGCAGCGCGCAGATACAGGGAGGCGGCTACACCTTC.

The table lists this clonotype with many counts. A junction end diverges from the germline sequence, so it may reflect a read error. This CDR3 is CAGSLPPGLAGSRNEQFF. The CDR3 DNA sequence: TGTGCCGGCAGCCTCCCTCCGGGACTAGCGGGATCCCGGAATGAGCAGTTCTTC. This chain connects TRBV14 to TRBJ2-1, with 13 bases aligning to TRBD2. Germline V lookup: CDR1 SGHDN, CDR2 FVKESK. The length of the CDR3 is 18 residues. Combining the CDR3 with reference TRBV14 and TRBJ2-1 gives the whole variable domain EAGVTQFPSHSVIEKGQTVTLRCDPISGHDNLYWYRRVMGKEIKFLLHFVKESKQDESGMPNNRFLAERTGGTYSTLKVQPAELEDSGVYFCAGSLPPGLAGSRNEQFFGPGTRLTVL.

The chain employs TRBV7-2 and TRBJ1-6; D perhaps matches TRBD1 (5 bases). Looked up from germline, CDR1 is SGHTA and CDR2 is FQGNSA. This CDR3 region has 17 residues. The V end was cut by 5 bases, the J end by 7 bases, with 21 bases between. This CDR3 is CASSIRLHGAVNSPLHF. Here the CDR3 DNA reads TGTGCCAGCAGCATAAGACTGCATGGGGCCGTGAATTCACCCCTCCACTTT.

In its sample, this clonotype was seen a few times. This chain joins TRBV2 and TRBJ2-5; TRBD2 might be the D (5 bases). Germline V CDR1 and CDR2: SNHLY, FYNNEI. This CDR3 has 13 amino acids. V lost 1 base, J lost 4 bases, and 7 bases lay in between. The CDR3 DNA sequence: TGTGCCAGCAGTGAAGGGGGAGCAGAGACCCAGTACTTC. Residues: CASSEGGAETQYF.

This clonotype was found many times. This chain joins TRBV2 and TRBJ2-7, with TRBD2 matching over 13 bases. Germline trimming cut 8 bases from V and 5 bases from J; bases unmatched to any gene: 6. The CDR3 is made up of 14 amino acids. Germline V gene data show CDR1 as SNHLY and CDR2 as FYNNEI. The CDR3 loop reads CASVLAGGTHEQYF. CDR3 DNA: TGTGCCAGCGTACTAGCGGGAGGGACCCACGAGCAGTACTTC.

The chain uses TRBV23-1 and TRBJ2-2; D perhaps matches TRBD1 (5 bases). TRBV23-1 is identified as an open reading frame with a role that is uncertain. Trimming took 0 bases from V and 3 from J, leaving 11 bases between them. The CDR3 sequence is 16 residues long. The CDR3 sequence is CASSQSRQRYTGELFF. In nucleotides, the CDR3 is TGCGCCAGCAGTCAATCTAGACAGCGCTACACCGGGGAGCTGTTTTTT.

This clonotype has at least ten counts. The genes are TRBV10-3 and TRBJ2-1; TRBD2 aligns across 10 bases. V gave up 3 bases and J gave up 10 bases; unmatched junction bases: 9. Germline assignment: CDR1 ENHRY and CDR2 SYGVKD. The CDR3 spans 15 residues. This CDR3 is CAISERLAGVGEQFF. CDR3 nucleotide sequence: TGTGCCATCAGTGAAAGGCTAGCGGGAGTGGGGGAGCAGTTCTTC.

This clonotype was observed at least ten times. The chain is built from TRBV11-1 and TRBJ2-7, with TRBD2 matching over 9 bases. J was trimmed by 9 bases and V by 5 bases; bases with no gene match: 17. The CDR3 extends over 16 amino acids. Germline loops: CDR1 SGHAT, CDR2 FQDESV (reference sequence). In nucleotides, the CDR3 is TGTGCCAGCAGCCCACCGGGGCTAGCGGGAAAGGTGGGGCAGTACTTC. As protein: CASSPPGLAGKVGQYF. Full variable domain (missing parts from reference TRBV11-1 and TRBJ2-7): EAEVAQSPRYKITEKSQAVAFWCDPISGHATLYWYRQILGQGPELLVQFQDESVVDDSQLPKDRFSAERLKGVDSTLKIQPAELGDSAMYLCASSPPGLAGKVGQYFGPGTRLTVT.

This clonotype has ten or more counts. The chain employs TRBV6-6 and TRBJ2-5, with 12 nucleotides matching TRBD2. V dropped 5 bases and J dropped 9; count of bases not matched to a gene: 7. CDR3 length equals 14 residues. Germline CDR1 reads MNHNY; CDR2 reads SVGAGI (reference sequence). CDR3 sequence reads: CASSQGLAGGAQYF. The CDR3 DNA reads as TGTGCCAGCAGTCAGGGACTAGCGGGTGGAGCCCAGTACTTC.

The rearrangement uses TRBV7-8 and TRBJ1-5; a possible D gene is TRBD1 (5 bases). Trimming shortened V by 5 bases and J by 0 bases, and 17 bases separated the two germline ends. Germline loops: CDR1 SGHVS, CDR2 FQNEAQ. The CDR3 is made up of 17 amino acids. The CDR3 nucleotides read TGTGCCAGCAGCAGAGGGACGGAAATTTATAGCAATCAGCCCCAGCATTTT. Translation: CASSRGTEIYSNQPQHF.

This clonotype was seen repeatedly, ten times or more. The chain combines TRBV7-9 with TRBJ2-3; perhaps TRBD2 as D (6 bases). CDR3 length: 13 residues. Between the trimmed V and J ends, which lost 5 bases and 1 base, there was a span of 7 bases. The germline V gene encodes CDR1 SEHNR and CDR2 FQNEAQ (reference sequence). The CDR3 DNA follows: TGTGCCAGCAGCCCGGGGGGCACAGATACGCAGTATTTT. This sequence encodes CASSPGGTDTQYF.

The genes are TRBV6-2 or TRBV6-3 and TRBJ2-7; TRBD1 aligns across 10 bases. This CDR3 spans 16 amino acids. Trimming removed 2 bases from V and 4 bases from J; junction bases left unmatched: 8. CDR1 is MNHEY and CDR2 is SVGEGT in the germline V gene. Here the CDR3 reads CASSYETGGWGYEQYF. The CDR3 nucleotides are TGTGCCAGCAGTTACGAGACAGGGGGCTGGGGTTACGAGCAGTACTTC.